Listed below are T cell receptor beta chains from one sample, sequenced in a study of CD8 T cells in ankylosing spondylitis. TCRdb re-called the 5' RACE reads through MiXCR, storing one row per CDR3 protein. Found here are 250,000 to 350,000 distinct CDR3 sequences, less than 25% of them singletons; the top ten hold 3% to 4%. The specimen sequenced was blood, either unsorted or a sorted T cell fraction (not recorded which). These receptors were taken from a female donor with ankylosing spondylitis or in good health (not recorded which). CDR3s include the opening cysteine and the closing phenylalanine or tryptophan. A D gene is named only where the DNA matches it firmly. Some rows have no size entry. The others give once, few or many, or a class for an expanded clone.

V gene: TRBV28; CDR3 length: 10; D gene: NA; clone size: NA; J gene: TRBJ2-7; CDR3 protein: CAEGIHEQYF; CDR3 DNA: TGTGCCGAGGGCATCCACGAGCAGTACTTC
V gene: TRBV6-5; CDR3 length: 15; D gene: NA; clone size: few; J gene: TRBJ1-6; CDR3 protein: CASSYGDTYNSPLHF; CDR3 DNA: TGTGCCAGCAGTTATGGGGATACCTATAATTCACCCCTCCACTTT
V gene: TRBV12-3/TRBV12-4; CDR3 length: 14; D gene: NA; clone size: few; J gene: TRBJ2-6; CDR3 protein: CASRRRSGANVLTF; CDR3 DNA: TGTGCCAGCAGACGACGGTCTGGGGCCAACGTCCTGACTTTC
V gene: TRBV7-2; CDR3 length: 17; D gene: NA; clone size: many; J gene: TRBJ2-1; CDR3 protein: CASSLASSRASYNEQFF; CDR3 DNA: TGTGCCAGCAGCTTAGCTTCTTCCCGGGCCTCCTACAATGAGCAGTTCTTC
V gene: TRBV27; CDR3 length: 12; D gene: NA; clone size: NA; J gene: TRBJ2-1; CDR3 protein: CASSGTRREQFF; CDR3 DNA: TGTGCCAGCAGTGGGACCCGAAGGGAGCAGTTCTTC
V gene: TRBV23-1; CDR3 length: 14; D gene: NA; clone size: NA; J gene: TRBJ1-6; CDR3 protein: CASIQGRDNSPLHF; CDR3 DNA: TGCGCCAGCATTCAGGGTCGAGATAATTCACCCCTCCACTTT
V gene: TRBV7-2; CDR3 length: 13; D gene: NA; clone size: NA; J gene: TRBJ2-1; CDR3 protein: CASSSRLINEQFF; CDR3 DNA: TGTGCCAGCAGCTCCCGACTTATCAATGAGCAGTTCTTC
V gene: TRBV20-1; CDR3 length: 14; D gene: TRBD2; clone size: NA; J gene: TRBJ2-7; CDR3 protein: CSATTSGRQYEQYF; CDR3 DNA: TGCAGTGCTACCACTAGCGGGAGGCAATACGAGCAGTACTTC
V gene: TRBV4-2; CDR3 length: 18; D gene: NA; clone size: NA; J gene: TRBJ1-3; CDR3 protein: CASSQDIWHSDSGNTIYF; CDR3 DNA: TGTGCCAGCAGCCAAGATATCTGGCATTCCGACTCTGGAAACACCATATATTTT
V gene: TRBV25-1; CDR3 length: 15; D gene: TRBD2; clone size: NA; J gene: TRBJ2-1; CDR3 protein: CASSRTSGRANEQFF; CDR3 DNA: TGTGCCAGCAGTAGGACTAGCGGGAGAGCGAATGAGCAGTTCTTC
V gene: TRBV6-1; CDR3 length: 13; D gene: TRBD1; clone size: NA; J gene: TRBJ2-5; CDR3 protein: CASKGTGRETQYF; CDR3 DNA: TGTGCCAGCAAGGGGACAGGGAGGGAGACCCAGTACTTC
V gene: TRBV27; CDR3 length: 14; D gene: TRBD2; clone size: NA; J gene: TRBJ2-7; CDR3 protein: CASTPRRGSPEQYF; CDR3 DNA: TGTGCCAGCACCCCGCGGCGGGGGTCTCCCGAGCAGTACTTC
V gene: TRBV6-1; CDR3 length: 14; D gene: NA; clone size: NA; J gene: TRBJ2-3; CDR3 protein: CASRRQLEADTQYF; CDR3 DNA: TGTGCCAGCAGGCGACAGTTAGAAGCGGATACGCAGTATTTT
V gene: TRBV20-1; CDR3 length: 14; D gene: TRBD2; clone size: NA; J gene: TRBJ2-1; CDR3 protein: CSALKREGRHEQFF; CDR3 DNA: TGCAGTGCCCTGAAGCGGGAGGGCCGACATGAGCAGTTCTTC
V gene: TRBV4-2; CDR3 length: 15; D gene: NA; clone size: few; J gene: TRBJ1-2; CDR3 protein: CASSQDRNRVSGYTF; CDR3 DNA: TGTGCCAGCAGCCAAGATCGGAACAGGGTGAGCGGCTACACCTTC
V gene: TRBV29-1; CDR3 length: 14; D gene: NA; clone size: NA; J gene: TRBJ1-2; CDR3 protein: CSVENGRPSMGYTF; CDR3 DNA: TGCAGCGTTGAAAACGGACGACCCTCTATGGGCTACACCTTC
V gene: TRBV7-2; CDR3 length: 16; D gene: TRBD2; clone size: few; J gene: TRBJ2-1; CDR3 protein: CASSPLPGLAGVDQFF; CDR3 DNA: TGTGCCAGCAGCCCACTACCGGGACTAGCGGGAGTGGACCAGTTCTTC
V gene: TRBV5-6; CDR3 length: 15; D gene: NA; clone size: NA; J gene: TRBJ2-2; CDR3 protein: CASSLVLGNSGELFF; CDR3 DNA: TGTGCCAGCAGCTTGGTCCTAGGGAATTCCGGGGAGCTGTTTTTT
V gene: TRBV11-2; CDR3 length: 14; D gene: TRBD1; clone size: NA; J gene: TRBJ2-1; CDR3 protein: CASSIGTGDNEQFF; CDR3 DNA: TGTGCCAGCAGCATCGGGACAGGGGACAATGAGCAGTTCTTC
V gene: TRBV5-1; CDR3 length: 15; D gene: NA; clone size: NA; J gene: TRBJ2-3; CDR3 protein: CASSPRIHKGDTQYF; CDR3 DNA: TGCGCCAGCAGCCCTCGTATCCACAAGGGAGATACGCAGTATTTT
V gene: TRBV20-1; CDR3 length: 16; D gene: TRBD1; clone size: many; J gene: TRBJ2-7; CDR3 protein: CSARAPPGQGTPEQYF; CDR3 DNA: TGCAGTGCTAGAGCTCCACCGGGACAGGGTACCCCCGAGCAGTACTTC
V gene: TRBV5-1; CDR3 length: 16; D gene: TRBD2; clone size: many; J gene: TRBJ2-5; CDR3 protein: CASSLASSSGRETQYF; CDR3 DNA: TGCGCCAGCAGCTTGGCCTCTTCTAGCGGGAGGGAGACCCAGTACTTC
V gene: TRBV5-1; CDR3 length: 14; D gene: NA; clone size: NA; J gene: TRBJ1-4; CDR3 protein: CASSSRGGNEKLFF; CDR3 DNA: TGCGCCAGCAGCTCAAGGGGCGGTAATGAAAAACTGTTTTTT
V gene: TRBV20-1; CDR3 length: 15; D gene: TRBD2; clone size: NA; J gene: TRBJ2-5; CDR3 protein: CSARDQAGGPRTQYF; CDR3 DNA: TGCAGTGCTAGAGATCAAGCGGGAGGGCCGAGGACCCAGTACTTC
V gene: TRBV11-3; CDR3 length: 12; D gene: NA; clone size: once; J gene: TRBJ2-1; CDR3 protein: CASSLDTGEQFF; CDR3 DNA: TGTGCCAGCAGCTTAGATACGGGTGAGCAGTTCTTC
V gene: TRBV2; CDR3 length: 14; D gene: TRBD2; clone size: NA; J gene: TRBJ2-7; CDR3 protein: CASSRLAGVNEQYF; CDR3 DNA: TGTGCCAGCAGTCGGCTAGCGGGAGTGAACGAGCAGTACTTC
V gene: TRBV12-3/TRBV12-4; CDR3 length: 15; D gene: TRBD1; clone size: NA; J gene: TRBJ2-7; CDR3 protein: CASSLRTGGGYEQYF; CDR3 DNA: TGTGCCAGCAGTTTGAGGACAGGGGGTGGGTACGAGCAGTACTTC
V gene: TRBV25-1; CDR3 length: 14; D gene: NA; clone size: few; J gene: TRBJ2-3; CDR3 protein: CASSVRASPDTQYF; CDR3 DNA: TGTGCCAGCAGTGTACGTGCATCACCGGATACGCAGTATTTT
V gene: TRBV5-4; CDR3 length: 15; D gene: NA; clone size: NA; J gene: TRBJ2-3; CDR3 protein: CASSTQGTPTDTQYF; CDR3 DNA: TGTGCCAGCAGCACGCAAGGGACACCCACAGATACGCAGTATTTT